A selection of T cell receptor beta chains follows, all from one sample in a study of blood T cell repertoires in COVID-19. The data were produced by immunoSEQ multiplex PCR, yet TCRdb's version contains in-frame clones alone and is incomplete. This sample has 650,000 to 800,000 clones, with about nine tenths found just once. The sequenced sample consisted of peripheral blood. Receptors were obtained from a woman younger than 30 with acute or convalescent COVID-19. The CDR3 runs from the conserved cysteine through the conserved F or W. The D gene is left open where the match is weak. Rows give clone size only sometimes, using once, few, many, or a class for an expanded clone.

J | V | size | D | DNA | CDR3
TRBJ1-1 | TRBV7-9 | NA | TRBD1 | TGTGCCAGCAGACACAGGGGAACTGAAGCTTTCTTT | CASRHRGTEAFF
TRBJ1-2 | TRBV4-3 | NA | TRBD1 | TGCGCCAGCAGCCGAGGGGTAGGGGGCGTCTCCTATGGCTACACCTTC | CASSRGVGGVSYGYTF
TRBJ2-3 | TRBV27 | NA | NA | TGTGCCAGCTCTAGCCCCCGTGGGGTCCGCACAGATACGCAGTATTTT | CASSSPRGVRTDTQYF
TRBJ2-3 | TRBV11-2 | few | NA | TGTGCCAGCAGCTTACAGGCAGATACGCAGTATTTT | CASSLQADTQYF
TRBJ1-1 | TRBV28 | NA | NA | TGTGCCAGCAGTTTAGAACAGGCCTATGAAGCTTTCTTT | CASSLEQAYEAFF
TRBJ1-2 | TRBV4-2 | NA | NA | TGTGCCAGCAGCCAAGGGCGGACGGGAAACTATGGCTACACCTTC | CASSQGRTGNYGYTF
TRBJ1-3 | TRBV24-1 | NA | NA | TGTGCCACCAGTGATTTTTGGGGGGAAATCTCTGGAAACACCATATATTTT | CATSDFWGEISGNTIYF
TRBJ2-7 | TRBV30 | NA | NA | TGTGCCTGGAGTGGTTGGCCGATCTTCTACGAGCAGTACTTC | CAWSGWPIFYEQYF
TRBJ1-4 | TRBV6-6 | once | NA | TGTGCCAGCAGTTACGGGCAGTACGAAAAACTGTTTTTT | CASSYGQYEKLFF
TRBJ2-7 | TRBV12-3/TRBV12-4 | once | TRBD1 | TGTGCCAGCCGGGACAGGGCCTACGAGCAGTACTTC | CASRDRAYEQYF
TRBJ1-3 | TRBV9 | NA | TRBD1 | TGTGCCAGCAGCCGGACAGGGCTTAGCTCTGGAAACACCATATATTTT | CASSRTGLSSGNTIYF